A selection of T cell receptor beta chains follows, all from one sample in a study of blood T cell repertoires in COVID-19. Sequencing was performed with immunoSEQ multiplex PCR; in TCRdb, only in-frame clones are kept and a portion is missing. The profile shows more than 100,000 clones, 89% of them singletons. The sample taken for sequencing was peripheral blood. Receptors originate from a woman aged 55 to 70 with acute or convalescent COVID-19. The CDR3 runs from the conserved cysteine through the conserved F or W. Fields, in order: J gene, D gene, V gene, clone size, CDR3 DNA, CDR3 protein. D genes are given only for firm matches. Clone size is not always given. Where it is, it says once, few, many or a class for expanded clones.

>TRBJ1-1|NA|TRBV7-2|few
TGTGCCAGCAGCTTAGCCAGGAACACTGAAGCTTTCTTT
CASSLARNTEAFF
>TRBJ2-7|TRBD1|TRBV19|NA
TGTGCCAGTAACGCCGGGACAGGGGGCTTCGAGCAGTACTTC
CASNAGTGGFEQYF
>TRBJ2-5|NA|TRBV6-6|NA
TGTGCCAGCAGTTACGAGGTCGACGAGACCCAGTACTTC
CASSYEVDETQYF
>TRBJ2-5|NA|TRBV4-2|once
TGTGCCAGCAGCCAAGAAGGACAGAAAGAGACCCAGTACTTC
CASSQEGQKETQYF
>TRBJ2-1|NA|TRBV24-1|NA
TGTGCCACCAGTGGGCGAGACATCCGCTCCTACAATGAGCAGTTCTTC
CATSGRDIRSYNEQFF
>TRBJ1-1|NA|TRBV6-5|NA
TGTGCCAGCAGTACAGTGAACACTGAAGCTTTCTTT
CASSTVNTEAFF
>TRBJ2-1|TRBD2|TRBV3-1/TRBV3-2|NA
TGTGCCAGCAGCCAAGTGGCTAGCGGAGAAAATGAGCAGTTCTTC
CASSQVASGENEQFF
>TRBJ2-3|NA|TRBV24-1|NA
TGTGCCACCAGTGATTTTGGCAGATACACAGATACGCAGTATTTT
CATSDFGRYTDTQYF
>TRBJ2-3|TRBD2|TRBV7-8|NA
TGTGCCAGCAGCATGACTAGCGGGAGGATGGCAGATACGCAGTATTTT
CASSMTSGRMADTQYF
>TRBJ2-7|NA|TRBV3-1/TRBV3-2|few
TGTGCCAGCAGCCAGGCGGGGGCAGCCTACGAGCAGTACTTC
CASSQAGAAYEQYF
>TRBJ2-3|NA|TRBV11-2|once
TGTGCCAGCAGCCTTTTCGACGGGAACACAGATACGCAGTATTTT
CASSLFDGNTDTQYF
>TRBJ1-1|NA|TRBV30|NA
TGTGCCTGGAGTCGGGGGGGGCTGGTGGCTTTCTTT
CAWSRGGLVAFF
>TRBJ1-4|NA|TRBV18|NA
TGTGCCAGCTCCCCAAACATCCCTAATGAAAAACTGTTTTTT
CASSPNIPNEKLFF
>TRBJ1-5|TRBD1|TRBV2|NA
TGTGCCAGCAGTGAGTCAGGGGGCGTAGGGCCCCAGCATTTT
CASSESGGVGPQHF
>TRBJ2-7|NA|TRBV30|NA
TGTGCCTGGAGTACGGGGTACGAGCAGTACTTC
CAWSTGYEQYF
>TRBJ1-1|NA|TRBV28|NA
TGTGCCAGCAGCCCTCCCGGGATCACTGAAGCTTTCTTT
CASSPPGITEAFF
>TRBJ2-3|TRBD1|TRBV14|NA
TGTGCCAGCGCAGACAGGGCGTCAGATACGCAGTATTTT
CASADRASDTQYF
>TRBJ2-1|NA|TRBV5-1|NA
TGCGCCAGCAGGCTAGCGTTACCCGTGAATGAGCAGTTCTTC
CASRLALPVNEQFF
>TRBJ1-2|NA|TRBV30|NA
TGTGCCTGGACCTCGTCCCAGCGCAGGGTTTACGGCTACACCTTC
CAWTSSQRRVYGYTF
>TRBJ1-5|NA|TRBV6-5|NA
TGTGCCAGCAGCACCGACAGGCGTCAGCCCCAGCATTTT
CASSTDRRQPQHF
>TRBJ1-5|NA|TRBV28|NA
TGTGCCACCCGAGCCTTCTATAGCAATCAGCCCCAGCATTTT
CATRAFYSNQPQHF
>TRBJ2-7|TRBD2|TRBV10-1|NA
TGCGCCAGCAGTGAGTTAACGGGAGGGCCGCGGGAGCAGTACTTC
CASSELTGGPREQYF
>TRBJ1-2|NA|TRBV5-4|once
TGTGCCAGCAGCTTGGCGGCGACAGCCGAATATGGCTACACCTTC
CASSLAATAEYGYTF
>TRBJ1-3|NA|TRBV28|once
TGTGCCAGCAGGGGCCGGGGAGGGGGAAACACCATATATTTT
CASRGRGGGNTIYF
>TRBJ1-3|TRBD1|TRBV6-6|NA
TGTGCCAGCAGTTTCCGCCAGGGGGGCTCTGGAAACACCATATATTTT
CASSFRQGGSGNTIYF
>TRBJ2-2|TRBD2|TRBV3-1/TRBV3-2|NA
TGTGCCAGCAGCCAAGTACTAGCGGGAGAGCTAACCGGGGAGCTGTTTTTT
CASSQVLAGELTGELFF
>TRBJ1-4|TRBD1|TRBV28|NA
TGTGCCAGCAGTTTCCGGACAGGGTTTCGTGAAAAACTGTTTTTT
CASSFRTGFREKLFF